This T cell receptor (beta chain) derives from a study of T cells in Graves' hyperthyroidism and ophthalmopathy. In the study overall: Peripheral blood samples were taken at initial diagnosis, prior to any treatment.

V was pared by 4 bases and J by 0 bases, with 10 bases of the junction left unmatched. This CDR3 contains 17 residues. Germline CDR1 reads LGHNA; CDR2 reads YNFKEQ. Broader study findings: Most thyroid clonotypes with frequency above 0.001 were detected in blood.

The TCR beta CDR3 regions underwent amplification using RNA transcripts as the source. The HTBI set primed first-round TCR CDR3 RT-PCR. TCRdb processed the multiplex PCR reads anew with MiXCR; each CDR3 protein has one entry. This sample has under 450,000 distinct CDR3 sequences; approximately 15% occur once, and the top ten carry around 7.7%. Turning to this clonotype: Its antigen is undetermined.

Sequencing was done on a sample of blood. The chain carries TRBV4-2 and TRBJ2-3, with 7 nucleotides matching TRBD2. The TCR originated in a young woman with Graves' hyperthyroidism. The CDR3 reads CASSRGIAGSSTDTQYF. The CDR3 nucleotides are TGTGCCAGCAGCCGGGGGATAGCGGGTTCTAGCACAGATACGCAGTATTTT.